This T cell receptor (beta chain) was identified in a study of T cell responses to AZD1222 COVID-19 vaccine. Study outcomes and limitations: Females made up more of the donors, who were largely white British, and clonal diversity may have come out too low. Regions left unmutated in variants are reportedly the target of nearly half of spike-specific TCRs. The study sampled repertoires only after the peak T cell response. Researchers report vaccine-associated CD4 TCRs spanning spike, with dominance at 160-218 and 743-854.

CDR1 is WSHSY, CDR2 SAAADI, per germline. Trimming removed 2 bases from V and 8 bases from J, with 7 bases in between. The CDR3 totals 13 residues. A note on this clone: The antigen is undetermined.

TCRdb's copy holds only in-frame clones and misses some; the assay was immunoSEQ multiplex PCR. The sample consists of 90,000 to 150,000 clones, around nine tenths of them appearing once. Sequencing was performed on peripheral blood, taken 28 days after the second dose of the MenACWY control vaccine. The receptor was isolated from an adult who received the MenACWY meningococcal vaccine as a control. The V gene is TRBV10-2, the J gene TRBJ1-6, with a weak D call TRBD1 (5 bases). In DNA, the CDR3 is TGCGCCAGCAGTGAGGACAGCTATTCACCCCTCCACTTT. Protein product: CASSEDSYSPLHF.